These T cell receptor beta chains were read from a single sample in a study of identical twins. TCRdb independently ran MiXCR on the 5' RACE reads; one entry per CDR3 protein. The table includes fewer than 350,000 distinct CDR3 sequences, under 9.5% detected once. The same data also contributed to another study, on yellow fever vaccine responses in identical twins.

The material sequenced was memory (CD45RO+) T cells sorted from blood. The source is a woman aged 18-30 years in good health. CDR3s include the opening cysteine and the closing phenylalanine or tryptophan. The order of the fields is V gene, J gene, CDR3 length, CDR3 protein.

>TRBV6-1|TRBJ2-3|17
CASSEGWAGARTDTQYF
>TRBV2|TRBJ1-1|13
CATGVNPGTEAFF
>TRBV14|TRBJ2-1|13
CASSQQGLGEQFF
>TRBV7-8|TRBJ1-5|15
CASSLADRGNQPQHF
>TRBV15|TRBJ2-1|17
CATSRDWEGTVGNGQFF
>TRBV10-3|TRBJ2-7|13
CAISGDYRGEQYF
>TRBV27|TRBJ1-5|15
CASSRQQGLGQPQHF
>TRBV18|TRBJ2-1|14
CASSPLFRNNEQFF
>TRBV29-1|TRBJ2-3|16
CSVVGALAGGPDTQYF
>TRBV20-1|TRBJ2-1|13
CSVISGGRGEQFF
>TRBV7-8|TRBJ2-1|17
CASYLGRRDGSYNEQFF
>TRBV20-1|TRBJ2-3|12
CSAAKTPDTQYF
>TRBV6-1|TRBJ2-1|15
CASSPWGGTYNEQFF
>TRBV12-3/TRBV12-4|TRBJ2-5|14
CASSLRRIEETQYF
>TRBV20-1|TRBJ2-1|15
CSARSSAPTYNEQFF
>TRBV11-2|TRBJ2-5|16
CASSPSSGGAGETQYF
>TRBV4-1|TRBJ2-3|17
CASSPTGMAGTTDTQYF